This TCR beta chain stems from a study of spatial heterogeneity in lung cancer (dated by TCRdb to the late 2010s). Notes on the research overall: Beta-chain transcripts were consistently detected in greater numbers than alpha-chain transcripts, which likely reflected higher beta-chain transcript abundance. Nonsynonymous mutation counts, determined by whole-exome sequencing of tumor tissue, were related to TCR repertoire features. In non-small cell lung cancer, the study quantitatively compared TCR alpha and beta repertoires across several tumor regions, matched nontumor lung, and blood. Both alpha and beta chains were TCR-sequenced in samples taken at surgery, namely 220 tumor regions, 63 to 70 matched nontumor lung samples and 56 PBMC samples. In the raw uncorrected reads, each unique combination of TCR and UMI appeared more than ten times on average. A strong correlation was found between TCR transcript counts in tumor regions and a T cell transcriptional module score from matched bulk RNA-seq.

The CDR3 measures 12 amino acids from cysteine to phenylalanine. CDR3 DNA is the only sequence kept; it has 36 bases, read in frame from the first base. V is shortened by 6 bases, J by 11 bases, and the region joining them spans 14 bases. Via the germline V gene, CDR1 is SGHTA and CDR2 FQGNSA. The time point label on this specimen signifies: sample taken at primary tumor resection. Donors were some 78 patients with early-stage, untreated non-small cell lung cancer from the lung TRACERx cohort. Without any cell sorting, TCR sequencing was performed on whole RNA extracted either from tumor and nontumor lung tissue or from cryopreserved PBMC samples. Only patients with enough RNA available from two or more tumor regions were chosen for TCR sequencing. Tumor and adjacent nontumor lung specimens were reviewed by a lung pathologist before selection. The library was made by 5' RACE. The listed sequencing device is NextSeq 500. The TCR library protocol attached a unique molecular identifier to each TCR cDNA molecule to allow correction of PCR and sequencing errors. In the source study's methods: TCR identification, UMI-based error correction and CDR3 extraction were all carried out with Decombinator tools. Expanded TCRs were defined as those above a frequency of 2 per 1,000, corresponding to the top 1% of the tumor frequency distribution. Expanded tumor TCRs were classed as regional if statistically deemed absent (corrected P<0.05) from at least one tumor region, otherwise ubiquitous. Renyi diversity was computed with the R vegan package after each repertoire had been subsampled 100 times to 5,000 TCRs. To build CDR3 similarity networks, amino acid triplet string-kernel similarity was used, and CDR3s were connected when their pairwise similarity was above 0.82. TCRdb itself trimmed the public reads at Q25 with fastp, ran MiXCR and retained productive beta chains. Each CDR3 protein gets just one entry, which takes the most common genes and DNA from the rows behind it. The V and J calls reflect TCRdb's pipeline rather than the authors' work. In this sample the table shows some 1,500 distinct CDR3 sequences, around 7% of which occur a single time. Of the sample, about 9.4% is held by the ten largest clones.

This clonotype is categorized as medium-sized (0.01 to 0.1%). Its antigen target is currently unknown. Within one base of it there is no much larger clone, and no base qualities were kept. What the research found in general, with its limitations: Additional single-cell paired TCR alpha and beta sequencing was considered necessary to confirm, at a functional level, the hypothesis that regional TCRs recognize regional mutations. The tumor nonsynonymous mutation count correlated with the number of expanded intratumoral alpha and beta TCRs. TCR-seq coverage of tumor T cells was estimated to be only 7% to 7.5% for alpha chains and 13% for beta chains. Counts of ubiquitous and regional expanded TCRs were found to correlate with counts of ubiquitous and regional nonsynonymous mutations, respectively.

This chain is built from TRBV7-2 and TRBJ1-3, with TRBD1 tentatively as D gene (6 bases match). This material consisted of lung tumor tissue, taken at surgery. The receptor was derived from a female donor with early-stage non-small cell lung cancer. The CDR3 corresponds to CASRGLGASIYF. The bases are TGTGCCAGCAGGGGGCTGGGGGCATCCATATATTTT. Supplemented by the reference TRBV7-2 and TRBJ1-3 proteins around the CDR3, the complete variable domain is GAGVSQSPSNKVTEKGKDVELRCDPISGHTALYWYRQSLGQGLEFLIYFQGNSAPDKSGLPSDRFSAERTGGSVSTLTIQRTQQEDSAVYLCASRGLGASIYFGEGSWLTVV.